The T cell receptor beta chain under discussion was sequenced for a study of blood T cell repertoires in COVID-19. Whole-study context: From the United States, Italy and Spain came samples of acute and convalescent COVID-19. T cells, B-cell-depleted T cells, or PBMCs supplied cDNA or gDNA.

Original processing methods: For nucleated cells, counts were estimated from reference gene primer amplification. Sequencing used immunoSEQ multiplex PCR; TCRdb keeps in-frame clones, though not all of them. From that table come the V and J calls and clone size; the DNA was used to work out D and trimming. The profile shows 75,000 to 80,000 clones, 88% of them singletons. The CDR3 length is 16 residues. Germline lookup yields CDR1 SEHNR and CDR2 FQNEAQ (reference sequence). V lost 2 bases and J 2 bases, leaving 15 bases between the germline ends. The source is a human donor in a cohort sampled during active COVID-19. The chain employs TRBV7-9 and TRBJ1-2; unclear D gene. The sample comprised peripheral blood. CDR3 bases: TGTGCCAGCAGCTTAACGGGTGGCGGCTTAAACTATGGCTACACCTTC. It encodes CASSLTGGGLNYGYTF.